The 16 T cell receptor beta chains reported below all come from one sample, sequenced in a study of shared clonotypes between healthy human individuals. Libraries were prepared by immunoSEQ multiplex PCR; TCRdb keeps only in-frame clonotypes and omits some of them. The sample records hundreds of thousands of clones, roughly four fifths being singletons. The sample taken for sequencing was PBMCs. The receptors were gathered from a woman between 40 and 55 years old in good health. Some clones in this sample may be carry-over from other donors' samples.

The V call is TRBV19, the J call TRBJ2-5; no definite D call. Germline V gene lookup returns CDR1 LNHDA and CDR2 SQIVND (reference sequence). The CDR3 length is 13 residues. The V end lost 3 bases, the J end lost 3 bases, and 8 bases lay between the germline ends. The CDR3 sequence: CASSIRIKETQYF. The CDR3 bases are TGTGCCAGTAGTATTCGGATCAAAGAGACCCAGTACTTC.

This clone was seen more than once but under ten times. This sequence joins TRBV9 and TRBJ1-2, with D possibly being TRBD1 (6 bases). In germline, CDR1 is SGDLS, CDR2 YYNGEE. The CDR3 covers 15 residues. V shed 0 bases and J shed 0 bases, with 9 bases lying between them. As DNA, the CDR3 is TGTGCCAGCAGCGTAGATAGGACAGCTAACTATGGCTACACCTTC. Translated, it gives CASSVDRTANYGYTF.

The sample holds a few counts of this clone. The chain joins TRBV29-1 to TRBJ2-3; D not resolved. The germline CDR1 and CDR2 sequences are SQVTM and ANQGSEA. Between the trimmed V and J ends, which lost 4 bases and 8 bases, there was a span of 7 bases. The CDR3 extends over 10 amino acids. CDR3 sequence reads: CSVGGSTQYF. The CDR3 nucleotides read TGCAGCGTTGGGGGTTCTACGCAGTATTTT.

This clone was detected once. The chain combines TRBV5-6 with TRBJ1-2; D is perhaps TRBD1 (6 bases). Trimming took 1 base from V and 7 from J, leaving 17 bases between them. CDR3 length: 15 residues. Looked up from germline, CDR1 is SGHDT and CDR2 is YYEEEE. This CDR3 reads CASSLLGPGAIGYTF. The DNA for the CDR3 is TGTGCCAGCAGCTTGTTGGGGCCAGGGGCAATTGGCTACACCTTC.

This clone has a handful of counts. The V gene is TRBV10-3, the J gene TRBJ2-1, with no clear D. V was pared by 0 bases and J by 12 bases, with 9 bases between. CDR3 length equals 12 residues. CDR1 and CDR2 from the germline V gene are ENHRY and SYGVKD. The CDR3 reads CAISESGDSQFF. CDR3 coding DNA: TGTGCCATCAGTGAGTCGGGCGACTCGCAGTTCTTC.

Details on this clone: A much larger clone differs by one base, so this may be a read error. The rearrangement joins TRBV2 to TRBJ2-5; D is tentatively TRBD1 or TRBD2 (5 bases each). The V and J ends lost 10 bases and 5 bases respectively, with 14 bases between them. Looked up from germline, CDR1 is SNHLY and CDR2 is FYNNEI. This CDR3 has 12 amino acids. The CDR3 DNA follows: TGTGCCAACACGGGGACGGGGGAGACCCAGTACTTC. Encoded protein: CANTGTGETQYF.

On this clone itself: A junction end diverges from the germline sequence, so it may reflect a read error. The same CDR3 also results from other DNA sequences found in this sample. The chain joins TRBV6-5 to TRBJ1-1, with 9 bases lining up with TRBD1. Germline V CDR1 and CDR2: MNHEY, SVGAGI. This CDR3 has 15 amino acids. Here the CDR3 DNA reads TGTGCCAGCAGTCCCGGACAGGGGAAAAACACTGAAGCTTTCTTC. Protein sequence: CASSPGQGKNTEAFF.

The chain combines TRBV28 with TRBJ2-3, with TRBD2 matching 7 bases. Germline trimming cut 2 bases from V and 1 base from J; bases unmatched to any gene: 3. This CDR3 is 15 amino acids long. Germline V gives CDR1 MDHEN, CDR2 SYDVKM. The CDR3 here is CASSLGGVGTDTQYF. The CDR3 DNA reads TGTGCCAGCAGTTTAGGGGGGGTCGGCACAGATACGCAGTATTTT.

This clone has a single count. V usage is TRBV15 and J usage is TRBJ2-7, with a possible D match to TRBD1 (6 bases). CDR3 length equals 15 residues. Trimming left V 1 base short and J 7 bases short, with 17 bases between. From germline, CDR1 is LNHNV and CDR2 YYDKDF (reference sequence). The CDR3 protein is CATSRGGQGSREQYF. CDR3 bases: TGTGCCACCAGCAGAGGGGGGCAGGGCTCGCGAGAGCAGTACTTC.

The J gene is TRBJ2-6, the V gene TRBV6-1; D remains unclear. Germline V gene data show CDR1 as MNHNS and CDR2 as SASEGT. V lost 2 bases to trimming and J lost 4 bases, with 12 bases between them. The CDR3 covers 16 residues. This chain's CDR3 is CASSELWAAGANVLTF. The DNA of the CDR3 is TGTGCCAGCAGTGAATTGTGGGCGGCAGGGGCCAACGTCCTGACTTTC.

This sequence joins TRBV5-4 and TRBJ1-2; D remains unclear. This CDR3 has 14 residues. V was pared by 3 bases and J by 6 bases, with 15 bases between. CDR1 is SGHNT, CDR2 YYREEE, per germline (reference sequence). CDR3 nucleotides: TGTGCCAGCAGCTCCATGGGAGATTCGAATGGCTACACCTTC. Translating it yields CASSSMGDSNGYTF.

The genes are TRBV5-1 and TRBJ2-1; 12 bases align to TRBD2. The trim removed 5 bases at V and 6 bases at J, leaving 9 bases unmatched. The V gene's germline CDR1 is SGHRS and CDR2 YFSETQ. There are 16 residues in the CDR3. The CDR3 DNA reads as TGCGCCAGCAGACCCGAACTAGCGGGAGGAATCAATGAGCAGTTCTTC. Residues: CASRPELAGGINEQFF.

The CDR3 reads CASSAGSWRTEAFF. The CDR3 DNA sequence: TGTGCCAGTAGTGCGGGATCTTGGCGCACTGAAGCTTTCTTT. J is TRBJ1-1 and V is TRBV19; D ambiguous. Germline V gives CDR1 LNHDA, CDR2 SQIVND (reference sequence). CDR3 length equals 14 residues. V lost 5 bases to trimming and J lost 4 bases, with 14 bases between them.

The chain recombines TRBV6-5 with TRBJ1-2, with a weak D call TRBD1 (5 bases). Germline CDR1 and CDR2: MNHEY and SVGAGI. CDR3 length: 13 residues. V lost 6 bases and J lost 4, with 12 bases in between. The CDR3 is CASSPGRIYGYTF. The DNA of the CDR3 is TGTGCCAGCAGCCCGGGACGGATCTATGGCTACACCTTC.

This clone has more than one count but fewer than ten. The rearrangement joins TRBV28 to TRBJ1-5, with D unresolved. The germline V gene encodes CDR1 MDHEN and CDR2 SYDVKM. Trimming removed 2 bases at V and 6 bases at J, with 8 bases between. The CDR3 loop spans 13 amino acids. The CDR3 here is CASSLPGIQPQHF. The CDR3 nucleotides are TGTGCCAGCAGTTTACCAGGAATTCAGCCCCAGCATTTT. Drawing the rest from reference TRBV28 and TRBJ1-5, the complete variable domain is DVKVTQSSRYLVKRTGEKVFLECVQDMDHENMFWYRQDPGLGLRLIYFSYDVKMKEKGDIPEGYSVSREKKERFSLILESASTNQTSMYLCASSLPGIQPQHFGDGTRLSIL.

This clone was seen more than once but under ten times. This chain connects TRBV27 to TRBJ1-1, with D possibly matching TRBD1 (6 bases). There are 14 residues in the CDR3. Trimming left V 2 bases short and J 3 bases short, with 10 bases between. Germline V lookup: CDR1 MNHEY, CDR2 SMNVEV (reference sequence). DNA of the CDR3: TGTGCCAGCAGTTTAGTGACAGGACACACTGAAGCTTTCTTT. Protein: CASSLVTGHTEAFF.